The source of this T cell receptor beta chain is a study of T cell responses to AZD1222 COVID-19 vaccine. This CDR3 comprises 13 residues. Trimming stripped 7 bases from V and 1 base from J, with 8 bases between. Germline CDR1 SGHRS, CDR2 YFSETQ. Only in-frame clones appear in the TCRdb table, and some are missing; sequencing was by immunoSEQ multiplex PCR. The sample contains about 50,000 clones, 80% to 90% of which appear only once. The TCR was taken from an adult in good health. The chain is built from TRBV5-1 and TRBJ2-2; D remains unclear. The source material was peripheral blood, sampled on day 0 of AZD1222 vaccination. This chain's CDR3 is CASEEGNTGELFF. The CDR3 bases are TGCGCCAGCGAGGAAGGGAACACCGGGGAGCTGTTTTTT.